These 8 T cell receptor beta chains were sequenced from one sample in a study of cytomegalovirus exposure and HLA in healthy donors. It was with 60 Vbeta and 13 Jbeta primers that the PCR ran. TCRdb's table, derived via immunoSEQ multiplex PCR, lists solely in-frame clones and lacks some. This table has some 100,000 clones, more than 65% appearing once. Sequenced: PBMCs. These TCRs come from a woman under 30 in good health and CMV-seropositive.

The chain has TRBV13 and TRBJ2-7; 7 bases are a match to TRBD2. Germline V gives CDR1 PRHDT, CDR2 FYEKMQ (reference sequence). CDR3 length: 14 amino acids. Unmatched junction bases numbered 8, after V lost 6 bases and J lost 3 bases. CDR3 bases: TGTGCCAGCAGTTCGCGGGAGAGAGGCTACGAGCAGTACTTC. Protein sequence: CASSSRERGYEQYF.

V is TRBV5-4 and J is TRBJ1-6; 7 bases are shared with TRBD1. Trimming cost V 4 bases and J 8 bases; bases outside gene matches: 9. CDR1 and CDR2 (germline): SGHNT, YYREEE (reference sequence). The CDR3 contains 15 residues. The chain's CDR3 is CASSAGGGGYSPLHF. CDR3 bases: TGTGCCAGCAGCGCTGGAGGAGGGGGCTATTCACCCCTCCACTTT.

This chain links TRBV4-3 with TRBJ2-1, with 8 nucleotides matching TRBD1. CDR3 length: 13 amino acids. CDR1 LGHNA and CDR2 YSLEER come from the germline V gene. With 4 bases clipped from V and 7 bases from J, the junction kept 3 bases outside the gene matches. The CDR3 is CASSLNRGNEQFF. The CDR3 DNA is TGCGCCAGCAGCCTTAACAGGGGGAATGAGCAGTTCTTC.

V usage is TRBV6-8 and J usage is TRBJ1-6, with a weak D call TRBD1 (5 bases). Germline CDR1 and CDR2: MNHGY and SAAAGT. V was shortened by 7 bases and J by 7 bases, with 14 bases between the two germline ends. This CDR3 has 14 residues. The CDR3 protein is CASKRHRPNSPLHF. DNA for the CDR3: TGTGCCAGCAAGCGACACAGGCCGAATTCACCCCTCCACTTT.

In this sample, this clone turned up once. V usage is TRBV5-1 and J usage is TRBJ1-2, with 10 bases fitting TRBD1. Looked up from germline, CDR1 is SGHRS and CDR2 is YFSETQ. The V gene end was trimmed by 4 bases and the J gene end by 4 bases; junction bases not matched to a gene: 7. This CDR3 has 15 residues. CDR3 in DNA: TGCGCCAGCAGCCCCGGGACAGGGGAACCCTATGGCTACACCTTC. It encodes CASSPGTGEPYGYTF.

The V and J genes are TRBV14 and TRBJ2-5, with D possibly matching TRBD2 (7 bases). This CDR3 has 15 amino acids. V was cut by 0 bases and J by 7 bases, with 15 bases left in between. Germline V gene sequence: CDR1 SGHDN, CDR2 FVKESK. The CDR3, as DNA: TGTGCCAGCAGCCAAGACCGGGGGGCGTTCGGGACCCAGTACTTC. It translates to CASSQDRGAFGTQYF.

The chain is built from TRBV21-1 and TRBJ2-7; the D segment call TRBD1 is taken from the table without a DNA check. TRBV21-1 is assigned pseudogene status. The CDR3 sequence is 11 residues long. This chain's CDR3 is CAILGPYEQYF. For the CDR3, the DNA is TGTGCCATCCTTGGGCCCTACGAGCAGTACTTC.

This clone was picked up a small number of times. The chain combines TRBV7-9 with TRBJ1-3; 7 positions match TRBD1. V shed 3 bases and J 4 bases; nucleotides not matched to a gene: 6. The CDR3 consists of 15 residues. Per the germline V gene, CDR1 is SEHNR and CDR2 is FQNEAQ (reference sequence). This chain's CDR3 is CASSFLGTEGNTIYF. CDR3 in DNA: TGTGCCAGCAGCTTCCTCGGGACAGAAGGAAACACCATATATTTT.